Reported below is one T cell receptor (beta chain). The record originates from a study of blood T cell repertoires in COVID-19. The overall study: The United States, Italy and Spain supplied acute and convalescent COVID-19 samples. T cells, B-cell-depleted T cells, or PBMCs provided the cDNA or gDNA that served as material.

Per the original methods: Amplification of reference gene primers provided the estimated nucleated cell counts. Profiled with immunoSEQ multiplex PCR; TCRdb holds only in-frame clones, not every one. The V and J calls and the clone size are those of that table, but D and trimming were determined from the DNA. Found here are 150,000 to 200,000 clones, around 81% of them singletons; the top ten hold under 0.95%. Enrolled during active infection, Seattle patients were then followed longitudinally. The J segment lost 6 bases and the V segment lost 4 bases, leaving 6 bases of the junction unmatched. The CDR3 covers 15 residues. The germline V gene encodes CDR1 SGHRS and CDR2 YFSETQ.

Sequencing used peripheral blood. The rearrangement links TRBV5-1 to TRBJ1-4; 10 bases fit TRBD1. The TCR sequence derives from a man aged 55 to 70 with COVID-19, enrolled during active disease. In DNA form, the CDR3 reads TGCGCCAGCAGCCCGGATGGGACAGGGGATGAAAAACTGTTTTTT. Translation gives CASSPDGTGDEKLFF. The full variable domain, with the rest looked up from reference TRBV5-1 and TRBJ1-4, is KAGVTQTPRYLIKTRGQQVTLSCSPISGHRSVSWYQQTPGQGLQFLFEYFSETQRNKGNFPGRFSGRQFSNSRSEMNVSTLELGDSALYLCASSPDGTGDEKLFFGSGTQLSVL.